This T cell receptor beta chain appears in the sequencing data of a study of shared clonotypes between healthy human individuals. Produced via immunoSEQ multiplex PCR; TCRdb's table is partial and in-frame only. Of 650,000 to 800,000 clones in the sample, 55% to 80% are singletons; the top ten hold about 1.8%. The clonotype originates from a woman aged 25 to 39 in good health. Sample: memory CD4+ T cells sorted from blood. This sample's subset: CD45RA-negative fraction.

This CDR3 reads CASSQGGLSIDTQYF. Written as DNA, the CDR3 is TGCGCCAGCAGCCAAGGCGGTCTTTCGATAGATACGCAGTATTTT. The rearrangement joins TRBV4-1 to TRBJ2-3; D gene uncertain. Germline values: CDR1 MGHRA, CDR2 YSYEKL. V was pared by 1 base and J by 5 bases, with 13 bases between. There are 15 residues in the CDR3.